The 26 T cell receptor beta chains given below trace back to one sample, sequenced in a study of CXCR3-negative and CXCR3-positive naive CD8 T cells. UMI-labeled 5' RACE yielded the TRB cDNA libraries. From the 5' RACE reads, TCRdb lists one entry per CDR3 protein and no DNA. Its clone listing holds 50,000 to 65,000 distinct CDR3 sequences. For these TCRs, the target antigens are not known. The study, taken as a whole, reports: Hydrophobicity was higher for TRB CDR3s found in CXCR3-positive naive cells than in CXCR3-negative naive cells.

Sequenced input: naive CXCR3+ CD8+ T cells from blood. Subset described: CD45RO-CCR7+CD27+CD95- naive CD8+ T cells expressing CXCR3 (TNR3+). The receptors derive from a human donor in good health. Some clones in this sample may be carry-over from other donors' samples.

This clonotype shows up as medium-sized by frequency. The chain combines TRBV7-8 with TRBJ2-7; TCRdb reports TRBD1, a call that lacks DNA to check it against. Germline CDR1 and CDR2: SGHVS and FQNEAQ. CDR3 length: 14 amino acids. This chain's CDR3 is CASSSGTGSYEQYF.

The genes are TRBV7-9 and TRBJ2-7; TCRdb names TRBD2, which stays unverified in the absence of DNA. Germline CDR1 is SEHNR and CDR2 is FQNEAQ (reference sequence). CDR3 length: 16 residues. The CDR3 loop is CASSLGTGTFSYEQYF. The full variable domain, its missing parts supplied by reference TRBV7-9 and TRBJ2-7, is DTGVSQNPRHKITKRGQNVTFRCDPISEHNRLYWYRQTLGQGPEFLTYFQNEAQLEKSRLLSDRFSAERPKGSFSTLEIQRTEQGDSAMYLCASSLGTGTFSYEQYFGPGTRLTVT.

The chain uses TRBV20-1 and TRBJ2-2; TCRdb's D call of TRBD1 is untestable without DNA. The germline V gene has CDR1 DFQATT and CDR2 SNEGSKA (reference sequence). This CDR3 is 14 amino acids long. This CDR3 is CSARWGAGTGELFF.

The gene calls are TRBV6-2 or TRBV6-3 and TRBJ2-3; TCRdb's assignment of TRBD1 cannot be checked, as there is no DNA. Germline V gene sequence: CDR1 MNHEY, CDR2 SVGEGT. This CDR3 has 14 amino acids. The CDR3 sequence: CASSRGLATDTQYF.

The V call is TRBV7-2, the J call TRBJ2-7; TCRdb designates TRBD1, a call that cannot be tested without DNA. CDR3 length: 14 residues. Germline V gene lookup returns CDR1 SGHTA and CDR2 FQGNSA. The CDR3: CASSLARSGGDQYF. The complete variable domain, with remaining parts taken from reference TRBV7-2 and TRBJ2-7, reads GAGVSQSPSNKVTEKGKDVELRCDPISGHTALYWYRQSLGQGLEFLIYFQGNSAPDKSGLPSDRFSAERTGGSVSTLTIQRTQQEDSAVYLCASSLARSGGDQYFGPGTRLTVT.

The V gene is TRBV9, the J gene TRBJ1-1; TCRdb's assignment of TRBD1 cannot be checked, as there is no DNA. Germline V gives CDR1 SGDLS, CDR2 YYNGEE. CDR3 length: 12 residues. This chain's CDR3 is CASSASTGAAFF. The full variable domain, with the rest looked up from reference TRBV9 and TRBJ1-1, is DSGVTQTPKHLITATGQRVTLRCSPRSGDLSVYWYQQSLDQGLQFLIQYYNGEERAKGNILERFSAQQFPDLHSELNLSSLELGDSALYFCASSASTGAAFFGQGTRLTVV.

The genes are TRBV20-1 and TRBJ2-7; TCRdb picks TRBD1, but there is no DNA to check that call. The germline V gene encodes CDR1 DFQATT and CDR2 SNEGSKA (reference sequence). The CDR3 has 13 amino acids. The CDR3 spells CSATEGYGYEQYF.

The chain employs TRBV14 and TRBJ2-1; TCRdb outputs TRBD1, but without DNA this stays unchecked. The germline V gene encodes CDR1 SGHDN and CDR2 FVKESK. The CDR3 runs 14 residues. The CDR3 here is CASSPTLAHNEQFF.

This chain joins TRBV4-2 and TRBJ2-7; TCRdb reports TRBD2, a call that lacks DNA to check it against. Germline-derived CDR1 and CDR2 are LGHNA and YNFKEQ. The CDR3 is 16 residues long. The CDR3 spells CASSPATSGSSYEQYF.

The chain joins TRBV29-1 to TRBJ1-1; the TRBD1 assignment by TCRdb is unverifiable without DNA. CDR1 and CDR2 from the germline V gene are SQVTM and ANQGSEA. The CDR3 extends over 11 amino acids. CDR3 loop: CSSSGATEAFF.

J is TRBJ1-1 and V is TRBV6-2 or TRBV6-3. The CDR3 runs 13 residues. The germline V gene encodes CDR1 MNHEY and CDR2 SVGEGT. The CDR3 loop reads CASRPFANTEAFF.

The chain combines TRBV15 with TRBJ1-2; the TRBD1 assignment by TCRdb is unverifiable without DNA. The germline V gene encodes CDR1 LNHNV and CDR2 YYDKDF (reference sequence). This CDR3 has 17 residues. The CDR3 spells CATSRDIEPPADYGYTF.

The chain has TRBV10-2 and TRBJ1-5; TCRdb selects TRBD1, and the lack of DNA leaves this call unchecked. This CDR3 is 17 amino acids long. Germline values: CDR1 WSHSY, CDR2 SAAADI. Here the CDR3 reads CASTPSQGERVNQPQHF.

The chain is built from TRBV6-5 and TRBJ1-1; checking the TCRdb D call of TRBD1 is not possible without DNA. Germline V lookup: CDR1 MNHEY, CDR2 SVGAGI. This CDR3 region has 14 residues. CDR3: CASSYGSRSTEAFF.

The chain joins TRBV28 to TRBJ2-5; there is no DNA to check the TCRdb D call of TRBD2. The CDR3 is 15 residues long. Germline values: CDR1 MDHEN, CDR2 SYDVKM. The CDR3 sequence is CASSSSGGPLETQYF.

This chain uses TRBV25-1 with TRBJ2-7; TCRdb outputs TRBD1, but without DNA this stays unchecked. From germline, CDR1 is MGHDK and CDR2 SYGVNS. This CDR3 contains 15 residues. The CDR3 protein is CASSRGTGDSSEQYF.

J is TRBJ2-1 and V is TRBV6-2 or TRBV6-3; checking the TCRdb D call of TRBD2 is not possible without DNA. Germline CDR1 MNHEY, CDR2 SVGEGT. This CDR3 has 13 amino acids. This CDR3 reads CASNTWALNEQFF.

The chain combines TRBV5-1 with TRBJ2-1. Per germline, CDR1 SGHRS and CDR2 YFSETQ. The CDR3 sequence is 15 residues long. CDR3 protein: CASSLRQGTYNEQFF.

The chain carries TRBV6-2 or TRBV6-3 and TRBJ1-6. From germline, CDR1 is MNHEY and CDR2 SVGEGT. The CDR3 spans 12 residues. The CDR3: CASVTGASPLHF.

The CDR3 loop is CSVVSGGTSTDTQYF. The chain links TRBV29-1 to TRBJ2-3. CDR1 and CDR2 from the germline V gene are SQVTM and ANQGSEA. The CDR3 contains 15 residues.

CDR3 protein: CASSPRGYLVTDTQYF. The V call is TRBV12-3 or TRBV12-4, the J call TRBJ2-3; lacking DNA, the TRBD1 call made by TCRdb goes unchecked. The CDR3 covers 16 residues.

This clonotype counts as medium-sized by frequency. This chain uses TRBV29-1 with TRBJ2-1; TCRdb's D gene call, TRBD1, goes unchecked for lack of DNA. There are 11 residues in the CDR3. Germline V CDR1 and CDR2: SQVTM, ANQGSEA. CDR3: CSAGQGNEQFF.

This rearrangement joins TRBV7-6 to TRBJ1-1. CDR1 is SGHVS, CDR2 FNYEAQ, per germline. The CDR3 contains 13 residues. The CDR3: CASSILENTEAFF.

The chain links TRBV28 to TRBJ1-2. CDR3 length: 13 amino acids. CDR1 is MDHEN, CDR2 SYDVKM, per germline. CDR3: CASSLLTKYGYTF.

This CDR3 is CASSYRDRSHEQYF. The V and J genes are TRBV6-5 and TRBJ2-7; TCRdb outputs TRBD1, but without DNA this stays unchecked. CDR1 and CDR2 from the germline V gene are MNHEY and SVGAGI. The CDR3 is 14 amino acids.

The rearrangement links TRBV4-2 to TRBJ2-2; the TCRdb call, TRBD1, lacks DNA for checking. Germline V lookup: CDR1 LGHNA, CDR2 YNFKEQ. The CDR3 sequence is 15 residues long. The CDR3 spells CASSQTDGGAGELFF.